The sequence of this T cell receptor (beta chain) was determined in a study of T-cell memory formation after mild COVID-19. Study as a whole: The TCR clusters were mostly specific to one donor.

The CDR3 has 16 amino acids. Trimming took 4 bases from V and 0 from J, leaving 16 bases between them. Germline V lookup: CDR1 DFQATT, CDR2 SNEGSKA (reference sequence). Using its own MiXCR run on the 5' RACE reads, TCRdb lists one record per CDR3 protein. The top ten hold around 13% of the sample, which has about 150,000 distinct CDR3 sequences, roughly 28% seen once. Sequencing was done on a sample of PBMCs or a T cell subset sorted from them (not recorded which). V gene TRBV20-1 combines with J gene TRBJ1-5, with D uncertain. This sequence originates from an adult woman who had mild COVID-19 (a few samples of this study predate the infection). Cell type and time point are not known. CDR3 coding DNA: TGCAGTGCTATACAAGGTGGAGACCTTAGCAATCAGCCCCAGCATTTT. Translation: CSAIQGGDLSNQPQHF.